One and the same sample provided the 25 T cell receptor beta chains below, sequenced in a study of blood T cell repertoires in COVID-19. Repertoires were generated with immunoSEQ multiplex PCR, while TCRdb's copy carries only in-frame clones and drops some. The repertoire holds 30,000 to 40,000 clones, with approximately 93% as singletons. The source material was peripheral blood. These receptors were obtained from a male donor with active COVID-19.

This chain joins TRBV7-2 and TRBJ1-5; 7 bases fit TRBD1. The CDR3 extends over 18 amino acids. Germline V gene lookup returns CDR1 SGHTA and CDR2 FQGNSA. After removal of 3 bases from V and 1 base from J, the junction contained 12 bases not matched to a gene. The CDR3 loop reads CASSFASAGTVSNQPQHF. The DNA of the CDR3 is TGTGCCAGCAGCTTTGCTAGCGCAGGGACAGTGAGCAATCAGCCCCAGCATTTT.

The V and J genes are TRBV2 and TRBJ1-1; D is uncertain. This CDR3 has 13 residues. CDR1 and CDR2 from the germline V gene are SNHLY and FYNNEI. V was trimmed by 4 bases and J by 1 base, leaving 7 bases between them. CDR3 protein: CASSGGQNTEAFF. The CDR3 DNA is TGTGCCAGCAGTGGAGGGCAGAACACTGAAGCTTTCTTT.

The CDR3 DNA is TGTGCCAGCAAGACAGGGTTCTATGGCTACACCTTC. Translation: CASKTGFYGYTF. The chain is built from TRBV2 and TRBJ1-2; 7 bases agree with TRBD1. Germline V gene sequence: CDR1 SNHLY, CDR2 FYNNEI. The CDR3 runs 12 residues. V lost 7 bases and J lost 4; bases outside the gene matches: 3.

The chain's CDR3 is CASSYVIQPYDQPQHF. The CDR3 region has the DNA TGTGCCAGCAGTTACGTAATTCAACCCTATGATCAGCCCCAGCATTTT. This rearrangement joins TRBV6-2 or TRBV6-3 to TRBJ1-5; D ambiguous. CDR3 length: 16 amino acids. Trimming stripped 2 bases from V and 5 bases from J, with 16 bases between. CDR1 is MNHEY and CDR2 is SVGEGT in the germline V gene.

The rearrangement joins TRBV7-2 to TRBJ2-2, with TRBD1 matching 7 bases. Unmatched junction bases numbered 8, after V lost 10 bases and J lost 0 bases. Looked up from germline, CDR1 is SGHTA and CDR2 is FQGNSA. The CDR3 is 15 residues long. In DNA, the CDR3 is TGTGCCACCAAATACGACAGGGCGAACACCGGGGAGCTGTTTTTT. This translates into CATKYDRANTGELFF.

This clone was observed a handful of times. The gene calls are TRBV4-1 and TRBJ2-1, with 13 bases that match TRBD2. V lost 3 bases, J lost 6 bases, and 8 bases stayed unmatched. From germline, CDR1 is MGHRA and CDR2 YSYEKL. The CDR3 has 17 residues. CDR3 sequence: CASSHRLAGGAGNEQFF. DNA for the CDR3: TGCGCCAGCAGCCACCGACTAGCGGGGGGTGCGGGCAATGAGCAGTTCTTC.

The chain links TRBV9 to TRBJ2-2; tentative D call: TRBD1 (6 bases). Germline V gene sequence: CDR1 SGDLS, CDR2 YYNGEE. V lost 0 bases to trimming and J lost 2 bases, with 8 bases between them. The CDR3 is 15 residues long. The CDR3 loop is CASSVGTVNTGELFF. DNA for the CDR3: TGTGCCAGCAGCGTAGGGACAGTTAACACCGGGGAGCTGTTTTTT.

The chain joins TRBV5-1 to TRBJ1-4, with D possibly matching TRBD1 (5 bases). With 0 bases removed from V and 9 bases from J, the gap between germline ends came to 12 bases. CDR1 is SGHRS, CDR2 YFSETQ, per germline. This CDR3 has 14 residues. Written as DNA, the CDR3 is TGCGCCAGCAGCTTGGGACAGCCCCACCAAAAACTGTTTTTT. Its protein product is CASSLGQPHQKLFF. The full variable domain, rest sourced from reference TRBV5-1 and TRBJ1-4, is KAGVTQTPRYLIKTRGQQVTLSCSPISGHRSVSWYQQTPGQGLQFLFEYFSETQRNKGNFPGRFSGRQFSNSRSEMNVSTLELGDSALYLCASSLGQPHQKLFFGSGTQLSVL.

The rearrangement joins TRBV19 to TRBJ1-5, with TRBD1 matching 7 bases. The CDR3 is 13 residues long. Unmatched junction bases numbered 3, after V lost 6 bases and J lost 4 bases. Germline loops: CDR1 LNHDA, CDR2 SQIVND (reference sequence). The CDR3 nucleotides are TGTGCCAGTAGGACAGGGAGGAATCAGCCCCAGCATTTT. This sequence encodes CASRTGRNQPQHF.

The CDR3 DNA sequence: TGTGCCAGCACCCTAACTAGCGGGGGAACCTACGAGCAGTACTTC. Its protein product is CASTLTSGGTYEQYF. This chain joins TRBV25-1 and TRBJ2-7, with 11 bases fitting TRBD2. The CDR3 is made up of 15 amino acids. Germline CDR1 MGHDK, CDR2 SYGVNS. V dropped 7 bases and J dropped 2; count of bases not matched to a gene: 7.

This chain connects TRBV7-3 to TRBJ1-1, with D possibly TRBD1 on 5 matching bases. In germline, CDR1 is SGHTA, CDR2 FQGTGA. Trimming shortened V by 6 bases and J by 0 bases, and 8 bases separated the two germline ends. The length of the CDR3 is 13 residues. CDR3: CASRETVNTEAFF. CDR3 DNA: TGTGCCAGCAGGGAGACAGTGAACACTGAAGCTTTCTTT. Based on the CDR3 plus reference TRBV7-3 and TRBJ1-1, the full variable domain is GAGVSQTPSNKVTEKGKYVELRCDPISGHTALYWYRQSLGQGPEFLIYFQGTGAADDSGLPNDRFFAVRPEGSVSTLKIQRTERGDSAVYLCASRETVNTEAFFGQGTRLTVV.

The gene calls are TRBV19 and TRBJ2-1, with 7 nucleotides matching TRBD2. The V gene's germline CDR1 is LNHDA and CDR2 SQIVND (reference sequence). This CDR3 spans 14 amino acids. Unmatched junction bases numbered 4, after V lost 4 bases and J lost 4 bases. The CDR3 region is CASSSGGGYNEQFF. For the CDR3, the DNA is TGTGCCAGTAGTAGTGGCGGGGGATACAATGAGCAGTTCTTC.

The genes are TRBV7-3 and TRBJ2-2; 9 nucleotides align to TRBD1. CDR1 and CDR2 from the germline V gene are SGHTA and FQGTGA. The ends lost 1 base at V and 4 bases at J; junction bases unmatched: 4. CDR3 length: 16 amino acids. CDR3 DNA: TGTGCCAGCAGCTTAAGTGAACAGGGGGCCACCGGGGAGCTGTTTTTT. Its protein product is CASSLSEQGATGELFF.

This chain joins TRBV4-1 and TRBJ1-4; no clear D. In germline, CDR1 is MGHRA, CDR2 YSYEKL. The CDR3 sequence is 12 residues long. The ends were cut back, 4 bases at V and 8 bases at J, with 8 bases in the middle. The CDR3 nucleotides read TGCGCCAGCAGCCTTTCCGGGGAAAAACTGTTTTTT. Translating gives CASSLSGEKLFF.

The genes are TRBV11-2 and TRBJ2-7; TRBD2 agrees at 8 bases. V trimming: 1 base; J trimming: 7 bases; junction bases outside the gene matches: 9. This CDR3 is built from 15 residues. Germline lookup yields CDR1 SGHAT and CDR2 FQNNGV. Here the CDR3 DNA reads TGTGCCAGCAGCTTAGGGGCGGGGGGCCGTGGAGAGCAGTACTTC. Its translation: CASSLGAGGRGEQYF.

This clone showed up just once. The chain joins TRBV10-3 to TRBJ2-1; 8 bases fit TRBD2. In germline, CDR1 is ENHRY, CDR2 SYGVKD. After removal of 4 bases from V and 7 bases from J, the junction contained 6 bases not matched to a gene. This CDR3 has 14 residues. As DNA, the CDR3 is TGTGCCATCAGTGTTGGACGGGGGGGGAATGAGCAGTTCTTC. Protein sequence: CAISVGRGGNEQFF.

The CDR3 loop is CASSATNTLQAFF. Here the CDR3 DNA reads TGTGCCAGCAGTGCCACCAACACCTTACAAGCTTTCTTT. The rearrangement uses TRBV25-1 and TRBJ1-1; D is unresolved. This CDR3 has 13 residues. The germline V gene has CDR1 MGHDK and CDR2 SYGVNS. Trimming took 4 bases from V and 9 from J, leaving 15 bases between them.

This chain uses TRBV5-1 with TRBJ2-7; perhaps TRBD1 as D (7 bases). The V and J ends lost 0 bases and 4 bases respectively, with 17 bases between them. Germline V gene lookup returns CDR1 SGHRS and CDR2 YFSETQ. The CDR3 is 16 amino acids. CDR3 bases: TGCGCCAGCAGCTTGGAACGGACCAGGGGGACTTACGAGCAGTACTTC. Its protein is CASSLERTRGTYEQYF.

The rearrangement uses TRBV7-2 and TRBJ2-3; TRBD1 might be the D (5 bases). V lost 1 base, J lost 0 bases, and 17 bases lay in between. The CDR3 is made up of 18 amino acids. The germline V gene has CDR1 SGHTA and CDR2 FQGNSA. CDR3 nucleotide sequence: TGTGCCAGCAGCTTAGTTGGGGCGGCGGTATCTAGCACAGATACGCAGTATTTT. The encoded protein is CASSLVGAAVSSTDTQYF.

A single count supports this clone. V usage is TRBV6-2 or TRBV6-3 and J usage is TRBJ2-2; D is perhaps TRBD1 (6 bases). Trimming cost V 1 base and J 5 bases, with 8 bases left between them. CDR1 MNHEY and CDR2 SVGEGT come from the germline V gene. The CDR3 totals 14 residues. The CDR3 here is CASSYYQGTGELFF. CDR3 DNA sequence: TGTGCCAGCAGTTACTATCAGGGGACCGGGGAGCTGTTTTTT.

J is TRBJ2-2 and V is TRBV4-3; 8 bases are shared with TRBD1. Germline CDR1 is LGHNA and CDR2 is YSLEER. Trimming at V came to 4 bases and at J to 4 bases, leaving 8 bases not matched to a gene. The CDR3 length is 16 residues. The CDR3 sequence: CASSLFGQGLTGELFF. In DNA form, the CDR3 reads TGCGCCAGCAGCCTCTTTGGACAGGGCCTCACCGGGGAGCTGTTTTTT.

V is TRBV9 and J is TRBJ1-2; 9 bases fit TRBD1. The CDR3 totals 17 residues. The junction had 9 bases not matched to a gene; V was cut back by 3 bases and J by 0 bases. Germline CDR1 and CDR2: SGDLS and YYNGEE. CDR3 loop: CASSDRGLLASNYGYTF. CDR3 DNA sequence: TGTGCCAGCAGCGACAGGGGGCTATTAGCATCTAACTATGGCTACACCTTC.

V usage is TRBV7-2 and J usage is TRBJ1-2; 9 bases are shared with TRBD1. Germline CDR1 is SGHTA and CDR2 is FQGNSA. The CDR3 spans 12 residues. J gave up 7 bases and V 5 bases, and 2 bases lay outside the gene matches. The CDR3 DNA reads as TGTGCCAGCAGCCGGGACAGGGCTGGCTACACCTTC. Its protein product is CASSRDRAGYTF. The whole variable domain, filled in from reference TRBV7-2 and TRBJ1-2, reads GAGVSQSPSNKVTEKGKDVELRCDPISGHTALYWYRQSLGQGLEFLIYFQGNSAPDKSGLPSDRFSAERTGGSVSTLTIQRTQQEDSAVYLCASSRDRAGYTFGSGTRLTVV.

J is TRBJ2-1 and V is TRBV12-3 or TRBV12-4; 8 nucleotides agree with TRBD1. V was pared by 6 bases and J by 9 bases, with 7 bases of the junction left unmatched. The CDR3 contains 13 residues. The CDR3 DNA reads as TGTGCCAGCAGCCGGGGACAGGCGGCTGAGCAGTTCTTC. Protein sequence: CASSRGQAAEQFF.

The J gene is TRBJ1-1, the V gene TRBV30, with D unresolved. CDR1 GTSNPN and CDR2 SVGIG come from the germline V gene (reference sequence). V dropped 3 bases and J dropped 0 bases, with 8 bases sitting between them. This CDR3 contains 13 residues. CDR3 amino acids: CAWSLLMNTEAFF. DNA for the CDR3: TGTGCCTGGAGCCTACTAATGAACACTGAAGCTTTCTTT. The full variable domain, with the rest looked up from reference TRBV30 and TRBJ1-1, is SQTIHQWPATLVQPVGSPLSLECTVEGTSNPNLYWYRQAAGRGLQLLFYSVGIGQISSEVPQNLSASRPQDRQFILSSKKLLLSDSGFYLCAWSLLMNTEAFFGQGTRLTVV.